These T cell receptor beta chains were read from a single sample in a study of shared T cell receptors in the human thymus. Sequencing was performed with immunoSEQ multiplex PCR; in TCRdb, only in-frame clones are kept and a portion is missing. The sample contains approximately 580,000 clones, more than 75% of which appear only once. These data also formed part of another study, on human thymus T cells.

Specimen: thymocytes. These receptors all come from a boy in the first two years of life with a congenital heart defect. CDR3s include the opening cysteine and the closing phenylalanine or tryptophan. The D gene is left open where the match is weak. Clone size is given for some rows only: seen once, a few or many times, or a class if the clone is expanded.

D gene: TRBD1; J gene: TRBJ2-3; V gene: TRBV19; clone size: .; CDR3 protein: CASSPRDRRTDTQYF; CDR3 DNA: TGTGCCAGTAGCCCCCGGGACAGGCGGACAGATACGCAGTATTTT
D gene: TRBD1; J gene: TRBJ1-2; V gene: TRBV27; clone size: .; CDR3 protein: CASSLGRTGLGYTF; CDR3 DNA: TGTGCCAGCAGTTTGGGGAGGACAGGGCTTGGCTACACCTTC
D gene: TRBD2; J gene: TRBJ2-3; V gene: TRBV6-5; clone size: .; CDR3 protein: CASMGRERSDTQYF; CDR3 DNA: TGTGCCAGCATGGGGCGGGAGAGGTCAGATACGCAGTATTTT
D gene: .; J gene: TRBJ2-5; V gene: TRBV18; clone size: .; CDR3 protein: CASSPRVSDPTQYF; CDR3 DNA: TGTGCCAGCTCACCACGGGTCAGCGACCCGACCCAGTACTTC
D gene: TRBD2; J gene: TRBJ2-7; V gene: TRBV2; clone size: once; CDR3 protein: CASSEALEREPYEQYF; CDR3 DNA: TGTGCCAGCAGTGAAGCGTTGGAGCGGGAGCCCTACGAGCAGTACTTC
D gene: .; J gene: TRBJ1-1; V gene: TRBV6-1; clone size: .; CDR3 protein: CASSGPGGENTEAFF; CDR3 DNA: TGTGCCAGCAGTGGCCCCGGGGGGGAGAACACTGAAGCTTTCTTT
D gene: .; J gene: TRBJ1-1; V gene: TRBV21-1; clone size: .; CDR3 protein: CASSKALADNTEAFF; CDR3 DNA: TGTGCCAGCAGCAAAGCGCTAGCAGATAACACTGAAGCTTTCTTT
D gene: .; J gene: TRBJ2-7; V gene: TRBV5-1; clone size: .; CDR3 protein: CASSSPPRGPDEQYF; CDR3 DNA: TGCGCCAGCAGCTCACCCCCCAGGGGACCGGACGAGCAGTACTTC
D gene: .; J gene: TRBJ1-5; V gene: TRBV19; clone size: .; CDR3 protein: CASSKQLSHSNQPQHF; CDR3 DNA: TGTGCCAGTAGTAAGCAACTATCTCATAGCAATCAGCCCCAGCATTTT
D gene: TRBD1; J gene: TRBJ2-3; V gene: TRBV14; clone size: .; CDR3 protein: CASSPGQSCTDTQYF; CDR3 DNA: TGTGCCAGCAGCCCGGGACAGTCCTGCACAGATACGCAGTATTTT
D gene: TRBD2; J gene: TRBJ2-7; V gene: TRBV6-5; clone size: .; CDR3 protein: CASSFAGGIYEQYF; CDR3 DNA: TGTGCCAGCAGTTTTGCGGGAGGGATCTACGAGCAGTACTTC
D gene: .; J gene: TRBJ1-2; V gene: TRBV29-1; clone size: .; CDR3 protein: CSVEDIRGFYGYTF; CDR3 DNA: TGCAGCGTTGAAGATATAAGGGGTTTCTATGGCTACACCTTC
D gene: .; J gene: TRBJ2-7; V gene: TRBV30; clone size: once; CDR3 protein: CAWRQGGHEQYF; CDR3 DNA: TGTGCCTGGAGACAGGGTGGCCACGAGCAGTACTTC
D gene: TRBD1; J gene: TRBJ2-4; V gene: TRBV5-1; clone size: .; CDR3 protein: CASSFDRTGNKYIQYF; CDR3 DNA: TGCGCCAGCAGCTTCGACCGGACAGGGAATAAGTACATTCAGTACTTC
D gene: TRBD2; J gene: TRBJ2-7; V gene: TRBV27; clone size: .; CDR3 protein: CASSPHGTSGSLYEQYF; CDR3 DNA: TGTGCCAGCAGTCCACACGGGACTAGCGGGAGTCTATACGAGCAGTACTTC
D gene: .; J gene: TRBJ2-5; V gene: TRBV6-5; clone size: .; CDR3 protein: CASSYRETQYF; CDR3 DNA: TGTGCCAGCAGTTATCGAGAGACCCAGTACTTC
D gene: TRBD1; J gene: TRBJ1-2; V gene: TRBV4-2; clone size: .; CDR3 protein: CASSQGLLPGGSIYGYTF; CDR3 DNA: TGTGCCAGCAGCCAAGGCCTCCTACCAGGGGGCTCGATCTATGGCTACACCTTC
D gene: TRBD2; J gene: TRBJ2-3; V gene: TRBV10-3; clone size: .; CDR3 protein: CAISSGGLGTDTQYF; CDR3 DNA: TGTGCCATCAGTAGCGGGGGTCTAGGCACAGATACGCAGTATTTT
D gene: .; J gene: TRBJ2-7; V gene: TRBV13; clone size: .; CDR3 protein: CASSLGPPSPDEQYF; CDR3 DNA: TGTGCCAGCAGCTTGGGCCCCCCTAGCCCCGACGAGCAGTACTTC
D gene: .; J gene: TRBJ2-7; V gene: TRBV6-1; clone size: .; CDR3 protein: CASRDRIEQYF; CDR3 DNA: TGTGCCAGCAGAGACAGAATCGAGCAGTACTTC
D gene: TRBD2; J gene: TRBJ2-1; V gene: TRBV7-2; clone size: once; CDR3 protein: CASTNSRLAGGPYNEQFF; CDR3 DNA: TGTGCCAGCACCAACTCCCGACTAGCGGGAGGACCCTACAATGAGCAGTTCTTC